This T cell receptor beta chain is drawn from a study of T cell responses to AZD1222 COVID-19 vaccine. Regarding the study as a whole: The study sampled repertoires only after the peak T cell response. Possibly, clonal diversity was underestimated; donors were largely white British and included more females. Researchers report vaccine-associated CD4 TCRs spanning spike, with dominance at 160-218 and 743-854. Seropositive status at baseline applied to only six AZD1222 recipients.

Assay used: immunoSEQ multiplex PCR; TCRdb lists only in-frame clones, some missing. This table holds 120,000 or so clones, approximately 86% found once. This clone was observed many times. Its matching antigen is unknown. Germline-derived CDR1 and CDR2 are MNHEY and SMNVEV (reference sequence). The CDR3 spans 13 residues. The junction had 2 bases not matched to a gene; V was cut back by 3 bases and J by 6 bases. The source of this sequence is an adult who received the AZD1222 COVID-19 vaccine. The chain combines TRBV27 with TRBJ1-5; TRBD1 aligns across 7 bases. Source: peripheral blood, taken 28 days after the second AZD1222 dose. CDR3 in amino acids: CASSFRGRQPQHF. DNA of the CDR3: TGTGCCAGCAGTTTTAGGGGGCGTCAGCCCCAGCATTTT.